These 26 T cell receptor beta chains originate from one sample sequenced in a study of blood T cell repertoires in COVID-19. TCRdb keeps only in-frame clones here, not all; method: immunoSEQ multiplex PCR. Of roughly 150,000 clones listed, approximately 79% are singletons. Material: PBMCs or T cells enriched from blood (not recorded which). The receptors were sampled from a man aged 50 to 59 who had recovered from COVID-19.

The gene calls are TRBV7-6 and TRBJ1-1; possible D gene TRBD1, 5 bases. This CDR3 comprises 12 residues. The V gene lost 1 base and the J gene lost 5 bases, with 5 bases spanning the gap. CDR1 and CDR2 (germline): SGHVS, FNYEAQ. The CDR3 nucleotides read TGTGCCAGCAGCTTAGACAGGACTGAAGCTTTCTTT. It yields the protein CASSLDRTEAFF.

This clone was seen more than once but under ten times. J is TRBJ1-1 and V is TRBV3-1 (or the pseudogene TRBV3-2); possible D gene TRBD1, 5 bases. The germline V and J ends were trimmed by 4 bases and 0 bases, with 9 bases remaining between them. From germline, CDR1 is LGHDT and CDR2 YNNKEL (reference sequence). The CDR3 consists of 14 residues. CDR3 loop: CASSRQYLNTEAFF. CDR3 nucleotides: TGTGCCAGCAGCCGACAGTACTTGAACACTGAAGCTTTCTTT.

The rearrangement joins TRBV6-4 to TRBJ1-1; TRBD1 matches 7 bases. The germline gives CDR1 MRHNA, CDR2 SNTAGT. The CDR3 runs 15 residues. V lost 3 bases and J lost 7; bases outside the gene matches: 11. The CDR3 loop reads CASSEGPGQTREAFF. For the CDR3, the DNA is TGTGCCAGCAGTGAAGGTCCGGGACAGACCCGTGAAGCTTTCTTT.

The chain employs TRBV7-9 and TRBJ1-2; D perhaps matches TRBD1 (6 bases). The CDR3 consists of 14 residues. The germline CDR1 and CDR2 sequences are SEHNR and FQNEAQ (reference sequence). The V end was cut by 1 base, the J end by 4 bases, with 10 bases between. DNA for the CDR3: TGTGCCAGCAGCTTAGGGACAGACTCCTATGGCTACACCTTC. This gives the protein CASSLGTDSYGYTF.

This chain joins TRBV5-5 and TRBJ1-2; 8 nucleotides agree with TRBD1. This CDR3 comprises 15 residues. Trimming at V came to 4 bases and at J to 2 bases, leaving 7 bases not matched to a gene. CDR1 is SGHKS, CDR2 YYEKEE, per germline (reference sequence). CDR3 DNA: TGTGCCAGCAGCACCTTACAGGGGGACAACTATGGCTACACCTTC. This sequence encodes CASSTLQGDNYGYTF.

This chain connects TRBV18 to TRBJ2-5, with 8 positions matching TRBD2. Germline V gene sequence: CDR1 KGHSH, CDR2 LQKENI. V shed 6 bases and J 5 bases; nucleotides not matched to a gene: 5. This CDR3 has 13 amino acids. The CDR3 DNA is TGTGCCAGCTCGACCGGGAGGGAGGAGACCCAGTACTTC. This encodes CASSTGREETQYF.

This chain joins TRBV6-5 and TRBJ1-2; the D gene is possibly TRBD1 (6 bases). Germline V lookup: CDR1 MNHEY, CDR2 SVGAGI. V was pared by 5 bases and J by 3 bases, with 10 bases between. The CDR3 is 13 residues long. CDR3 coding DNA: TGTGCCAGCAGTCCGGACAGAGACTATGGCTACACCTTC. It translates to CASSPDRDYGYTF.

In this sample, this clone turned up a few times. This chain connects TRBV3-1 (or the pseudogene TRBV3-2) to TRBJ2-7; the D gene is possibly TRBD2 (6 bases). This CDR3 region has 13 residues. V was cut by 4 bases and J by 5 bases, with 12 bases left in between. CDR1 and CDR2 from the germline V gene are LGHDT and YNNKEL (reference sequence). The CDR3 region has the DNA TGTGCCAGCAGCCCTATTTGGGGGGACGAGCAGTACTTC. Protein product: CASSPIWGDEQYF.

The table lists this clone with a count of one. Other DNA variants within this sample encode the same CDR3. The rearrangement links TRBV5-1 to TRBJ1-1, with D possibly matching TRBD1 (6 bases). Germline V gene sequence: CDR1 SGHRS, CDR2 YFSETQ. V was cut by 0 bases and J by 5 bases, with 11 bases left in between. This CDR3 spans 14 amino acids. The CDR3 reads CASSLAGGFTEAFF. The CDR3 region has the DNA TGCGCCAGCAGCTTGGCTGGGGGCTTTACTGAAGCTTTCTTT.

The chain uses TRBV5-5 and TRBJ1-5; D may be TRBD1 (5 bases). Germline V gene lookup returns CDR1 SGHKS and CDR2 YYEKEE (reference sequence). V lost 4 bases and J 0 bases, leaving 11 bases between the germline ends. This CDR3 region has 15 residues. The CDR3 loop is CASSPIDSSNQPQHF. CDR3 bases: TGTGCCAGCAGCCCGATCGACAGTAGCAATCAGCCCCAGCATTTT.

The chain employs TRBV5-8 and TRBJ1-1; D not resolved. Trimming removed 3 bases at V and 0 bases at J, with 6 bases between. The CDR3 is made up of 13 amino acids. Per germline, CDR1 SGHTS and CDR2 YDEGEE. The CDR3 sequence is CASSSSVNTEAFF. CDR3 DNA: TGTGCCAGCAGCTCGAGCGTGAACACTGAAGCTTTCTTT.

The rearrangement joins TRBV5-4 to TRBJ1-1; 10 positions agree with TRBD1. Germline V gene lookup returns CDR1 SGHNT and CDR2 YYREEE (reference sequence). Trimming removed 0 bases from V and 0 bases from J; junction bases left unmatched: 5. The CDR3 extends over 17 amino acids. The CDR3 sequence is CASSLGQGAGVNTEAFF. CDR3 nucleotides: TGTGCCAGCAGCTTGGGACAGGGGGCTGGCGTGAACACTGAAGCTTTCTTT. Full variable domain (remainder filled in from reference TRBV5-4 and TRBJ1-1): ETGVTQSPTHLIKTRGQQVTLRCSSQSGHNTVSWYQQALGQGPQFIFQYYREEENGRGNFPPRFSGLQFPNYSSELNVNALELDDSALYLCASSLGQGAGVNTEAFFGQGTRLTVV.

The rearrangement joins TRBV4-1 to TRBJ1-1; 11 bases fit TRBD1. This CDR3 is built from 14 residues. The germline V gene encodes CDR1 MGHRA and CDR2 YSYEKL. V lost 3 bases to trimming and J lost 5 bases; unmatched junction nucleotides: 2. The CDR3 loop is CASSQGQGGTEAFF. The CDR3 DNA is TGCGCCAGCAGCCAGGGACAGGGGGGTACTGAAGCTTTCTTT.

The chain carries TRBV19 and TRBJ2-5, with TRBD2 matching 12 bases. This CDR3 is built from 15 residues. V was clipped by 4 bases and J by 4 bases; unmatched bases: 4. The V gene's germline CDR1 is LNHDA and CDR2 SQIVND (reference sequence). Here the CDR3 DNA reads TGTGCCAGTAGTACTAGCGGGGGGGCAGGAGAGACCCAGTACTTC. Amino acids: CASSTSGGAGETQYF.

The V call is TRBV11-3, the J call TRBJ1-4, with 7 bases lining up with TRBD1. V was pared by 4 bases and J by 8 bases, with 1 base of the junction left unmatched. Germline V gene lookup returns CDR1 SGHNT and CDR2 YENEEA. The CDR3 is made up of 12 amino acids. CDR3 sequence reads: CASSYRGEKLFF. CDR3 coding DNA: TGTGCCAGCAGCTACAGGGGAGAAAAACTGTTTTTT.

CDR3 region: CASSAGSGGARQETQYF. In nucleotides, the CDR3 is TGTGCCAGCAGCGCGGGAAGCGGGGGGGCCAGGCAAGAGACCCAGTACTTC. The chain carries TRBV4-2 and TRBJ2-5; 10 bases are a match to TRBD2. With V trimmed by 5 bases and J by 2 bases, 11 bases remained unmatched. The CDR3 has 17 residues. Looked up from germline, CDR1 is LGHNA and CDR2 is YNFKEQ.

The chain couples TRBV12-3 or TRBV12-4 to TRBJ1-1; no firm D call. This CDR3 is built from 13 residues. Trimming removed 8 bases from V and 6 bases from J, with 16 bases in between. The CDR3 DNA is TGTGCCAGCTGTCGTACTAGGTTCTCTGAAGCTTTCTTT. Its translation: CASCRTRFSEAFF.

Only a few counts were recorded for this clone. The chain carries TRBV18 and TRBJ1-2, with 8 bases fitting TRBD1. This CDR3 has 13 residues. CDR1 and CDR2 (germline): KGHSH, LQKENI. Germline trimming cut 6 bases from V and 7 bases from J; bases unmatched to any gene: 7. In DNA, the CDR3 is TGTGCCAGCTCGGGGCGGGACAGGTCTGGCTACACCTTC. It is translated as CASSGRDRSGYTF.

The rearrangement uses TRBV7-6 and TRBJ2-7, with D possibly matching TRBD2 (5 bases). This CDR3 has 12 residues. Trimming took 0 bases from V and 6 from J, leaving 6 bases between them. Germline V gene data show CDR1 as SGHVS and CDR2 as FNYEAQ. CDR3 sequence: CASSLAGSEQYF. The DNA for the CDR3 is TGTGCCAGCAGCTTAGCGGGGAGCGAGCAGTACTTC.

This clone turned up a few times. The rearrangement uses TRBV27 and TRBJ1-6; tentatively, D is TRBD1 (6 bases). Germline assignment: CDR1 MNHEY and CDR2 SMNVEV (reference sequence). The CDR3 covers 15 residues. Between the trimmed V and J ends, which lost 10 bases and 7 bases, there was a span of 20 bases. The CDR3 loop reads CATALRGLGNSPLHF. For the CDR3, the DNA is TGTGCCACCGCCCTCAGGGGTTTGGGGAATTCACCCCTCCACTTT.

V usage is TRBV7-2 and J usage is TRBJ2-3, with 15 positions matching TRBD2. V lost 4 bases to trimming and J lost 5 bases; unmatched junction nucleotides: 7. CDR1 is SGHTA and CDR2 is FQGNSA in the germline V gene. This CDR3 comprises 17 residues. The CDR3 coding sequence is TGTGCCAGCAGCTCCAGGACTAGCGGGGGGGGCTTAGATACGCAGTATTTT. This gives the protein CASSSRTSGGGLDTQYF.

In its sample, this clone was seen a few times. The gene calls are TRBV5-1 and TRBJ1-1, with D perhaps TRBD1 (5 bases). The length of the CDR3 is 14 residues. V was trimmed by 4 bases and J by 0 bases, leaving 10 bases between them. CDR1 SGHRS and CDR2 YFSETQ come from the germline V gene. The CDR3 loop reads CASSRDRMNTEAFF. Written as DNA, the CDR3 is TGCGCCAGCAGCAGAGACAGAATGAACACTGAAGCTTTCTTT.

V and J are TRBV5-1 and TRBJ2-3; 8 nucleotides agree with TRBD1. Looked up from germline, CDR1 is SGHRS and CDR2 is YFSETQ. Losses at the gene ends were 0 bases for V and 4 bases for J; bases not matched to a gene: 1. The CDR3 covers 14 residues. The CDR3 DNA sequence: TGCGCCAGCAGCTTGGGACAGGGGTCAGATACGCAGTATTTT. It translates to CASSLGQGSDTQYF.

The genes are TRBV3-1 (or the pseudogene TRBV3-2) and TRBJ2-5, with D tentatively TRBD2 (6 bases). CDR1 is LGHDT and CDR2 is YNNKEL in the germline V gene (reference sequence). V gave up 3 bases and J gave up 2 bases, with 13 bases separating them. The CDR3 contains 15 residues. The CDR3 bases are TGTGCCAGCAGCCAGACCGGAGCGGGTCAAGAGACCCAGTACTTC. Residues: CASSQTGAGQETQYF.

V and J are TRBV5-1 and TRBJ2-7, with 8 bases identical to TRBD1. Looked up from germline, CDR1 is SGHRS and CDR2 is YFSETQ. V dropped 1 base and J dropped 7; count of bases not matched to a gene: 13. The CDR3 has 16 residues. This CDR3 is CASSLTMGQAPLEQYF. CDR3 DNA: TGCGCCAGCAGCTTGACGATGGGACAGGCCCCCCTAGAGCAGTACTTC.

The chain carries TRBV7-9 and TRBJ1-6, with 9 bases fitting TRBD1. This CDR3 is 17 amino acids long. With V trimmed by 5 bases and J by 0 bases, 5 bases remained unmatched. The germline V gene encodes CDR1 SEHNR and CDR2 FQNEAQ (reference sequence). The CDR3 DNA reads TGTGCCAGCAGCCCAGACAGGGGGAGCTCCTATAATTCACCCCTCCACTTT. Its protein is CASSPDRGSSYNSPLHF. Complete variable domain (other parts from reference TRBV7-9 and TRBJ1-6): DTGVSQNPRHKITKRGQNVTFRCDPISEHNRLYWYRQTLGQGPEFLTYFQNEAQLEKSRLLSDRFSAERPKGSFSTLEIQRTEQGDSAMYLCASSPDRGSSYNSPLHFGNGTRLTVT.